This T cell receptor beta chain was sequenced in a study of blood T cells in healthy people across ages. This CDR3 comprises 13 residues. CDR1 MNHEY and CDR2 SVGAGI come from the germline V gene. The ends were cut back, 2 bases at V and 4 bases at J, with 7 bases in the middle. This clonotype was counted many times. A J-beta primer mix and a sample-barcoded 5' primer were used in a second PCR of roughly 6 to 12 cycles. TCRdb processed the 5' RACE reads anew with MiXCR; each CDR3 protein has one entry. The table records 850,000 or so distinct CDR3 sequences, 25% to 35% of them present only once. This rearrangement joins TRBV6-5 to TRBJ2-3; tentative D call: TRBD1 (6 bases). The TCR comes from a woman aged 80 or over in good health. The sequencing sample was made of blood. The CDR3 sequence is CASSYRQADTQYF. The CDR3 region has the DNA TGTGCCAGCAGTTACCGACAGGCAGATACGCAGTATTTT.